The 21 T cell receptor beta chains reported below all come from one sample, sequenced in a study of blood T cell repertoires in COVID-19 (dated by TCRdb to about 2020). The library was built by means of the immunoSEQ multiplex PCR assay. The immuneACCESS repertoire file appears here via TCRdb, limited to in-frame rearrangements. These files lack a portion of the clones; in checked studies, under half of the deficit traces to unresolved V genes, and the cause of the others is not known. For this sample the table gives fewer than 65,000 clones, of which 75% to 90% were detected only once. Roughly 10% of the sample belongs to the ten largest clones. Material for sequencing was peripheral blood. The source of these receptors is a man aged 25-40 years with COVID-19, enrolled during active disease.

Only one count was recorded for this clone. V is TRBV24-1 and J is TRBJ1-1, with a possible D match to TRBD1 (5 bases). The CDR3 is 14 residues long. The germline V gene encodes CDR1 KGHDR and CDR2 SFDVKD. Between the trimmed V and J ends, which lost 3 bases and 6 bases, there was a span of 13 bases. The CDR3 nucleotides are TGTGCCACCAGTGATGTCAGGGATGGGGCTGAAGCTTTCTTT. Amino acid sequence: CATSDVRDGAEAFF.

The genes are TRBV10-3 and TRBJ2-7; TRBD1 matches at 9 bases. Germline trimming cut 3 bases from V and 7 bases from J; bases unmatched to any gene: 7. CDR1 is ENHRY, CDR2 SYGVKD, per germline. The CDR3 contains 14 residues. Here the CDR3 DNA reads TGTGCCATCAGTGATGACAGGGGGTTGAGAGAGCAGTACTTC. This sequence encodes CAISDDRGLREQYF.

The table lists this clone with a few counts. V is TRBV28 and J is TRBJ1-6; no firm D call. Germline CDR1 is MDHEN and CDR2 is SYDVKM. This CDR3 is 12 amino acids long. V was clipped by 8 bases and J by 4 bases, with 6 bases between them. CDR3 coding DNA: TGTGCCAGCGGCGGTTATAATTCACCCCTCCACTTT. Translation: CASGGYNSPLHF.

The chain carries TRBV18 and TRBJ2-5, with TRBD1 matching 7 bases. The CDR3 has 15 amino acids. The V gene's germline CDR1 is KGHSH and CDR2 LQKENI. The ends lost 0 bases at V and 2 bases at J; junction bases unmatched: 3. In nucleotides, the CDR3 is TGTGCCAGCTCACCACCTACAGGGGCGCAAGAGACCCAGTACTTC. Residues: CASSPPTGAQETQYF.

The V call is TRBV19, the J call TRBJ1-1; 7 bases line up with TRBD1. Germline CDR1 reads LNHDA; CDR2 reads SQIVND (reference sequence). This CDR3 region has 12 residues. J was trimmed by 6 bases and V by 5 bases; bases with no gene match: 3. The CDR3 spells CASSEQGPEAFF. The CDR3 bases are TGTGCCAGTAGTGAACAGGGGCCTGAAGCTTTCTTT.

This rearrangement joins TRBV6-2 or TRBV6-3 to TRBJ2-1; D not resolved. With 0 bases removed from V and 2 bases from J, the gap between germline ends came to 8 bases. Germline-derived CDR1 and CDR2 are MNHEY and SVGEGT. There are 15 residues in the CDR3. The CDR3 loop reads CASSYSSEAYNEQFF. As DNA, the CDR3 is TGTGCCAGCAGTTACTCGTCCGAGGCCTACAATGAGCAGTTCTTC.

This chain joins TRBV19 and TRBJ1-3; D gene ambiguous. The CDR3 loop spans 14 amino acids. Germline CDR1 and CDR2: LNHDA and SQIVND (reference sequence). Trimming cost V 4 bases and J 4 bases, with 11 bases left between them. In nucleotides, the CDR3 is TGTGCCAGTAGTAGGGGAGAGCCCGGAAACACCATATATTTT. This gives the protein CASSRGEPGNTIYF. Supplemented by reference TRBV19 and TRBJ1-3, the full variable domain reads DGGITQSPKYLFRKEGQNVTLSCEQNLNHDAMYWYRQDPGQGLRLIYYSQIVNDFQKGDIAEGYSVSREKKESFPLTVTSAQKNPTAFYLCASSRGEPGNTIYFGEGSWLTVV.

The gene calls are TRBV2 and TRBJ1-1, with D perhaps matching TRBD1 (6 bases). The CDR3 totals 14 residues. Germline CDR1 SNHLY, CDR2 FYNNEI. Between the trimmed V and J ends, which lost 5 bases and 6 bases, there was a span of 16 bases. The CDR3 spells CASSPSTGSAEAFF. The CDR3 nucleotides are TGTGCCAGCAGTCCATCTACAGGGTCCGCTGAAGCTTTCTTT.

This sequence joins TRBV6-2 or TRBV6-3 and TRBJ2-1, with a tentative D call TRBD2 (6 bases). Trimming pared 5 bases from V and 0 bases from J, leaving 11 bases between. The CDR3 is made up of 15 amino acids. Germline V gene sequence: CDR1 MNHEY, CDR2 SVGEGT. The CDR3 DNA follows: TGTGCCAGCAGTCTCGCGACTAGCTCCTACAATGAGCAGTTCTTC. It specifies CASSLATSSYNEQFF.

This chain uses TRBV6-5 with TRBJ2-7; TRBD1 aligns across 8 bases. Germline V CDR1 and CDR2: MNHEY, SVGAGI. After removal of 2 bases from V and 6 bases from J, the junction contained 9 bases not matched to a gene. The CDR3 extends over 15 amino acids. CDR3 in DNA: TGTGCCAGCAGTTACCGGGCAGGGGGCCGCCGCGAGCAGTACTTC. Amino acids: CASSYRAGGRREQYF.

The chain combines TRBV28 with TRBJ1-5; 8 bases match TRBD1. J was trimmed by 3 bases and V by 4 bases; bases with no gene match: 5. This CDR3 spans 15 amino acids. Germline values: CDR1 MDHEN, CDR2 SYDVKM. The CDR3 is CASSSPGQVNQPQHF. The CDR3 DNA sequence: TGTGCCAGCAGTTCCCCGGGACAGGTCAATCAGCCCCAGCATTTT.

The gene calls are TRBV27 and TRBJ1-2; D perhaps matches TRBD1 (5 bases). Trimming cost V 6 bases and J 1 base, with 15 bases left between them. The CDR3 is made up of 15 amino acids. CDR1 and CDR2 (germline): MNHEY, SMNVEV (reference sequence). The CDR3 DNA follows: TGTGCCAGCAGCCGAAGCCAGGGTTATAACTATGGCTACACCTTC. Protein sequence: CASSRSQGYNYGYTF.

This CDR3 reads CASSQAPGQGASQYF. The DNA of the CDR3 is TGTGCCAGCAGCCAAGCACCGGGACAGGGGGCCTCTCAGTACTTC. The chain has TRBV3-1 (or the pseudogene TRBV3-2) and TRBJ2-7, with TRBD1 identical over 12 bases. V shed 1 base, J shed 10 bases, and the junction held 8 bases outside the gene matches. The CDR3 covers 15 residues. Germline V CDR1 and CDR2: LGHDT, YNNKEL (reference sequence).

The rearrangement uses TRBV7-9 and TRBJ2-1; D possibly corresponds to TRBD1 (5 bases). Germline loops: CDR1 SEHNR, CDR2 FQNEAQ (reference sequence). The CDR3 consists of 15 residues. The V end was cut by 6 bases, the J end by 5 bases, with 17 bases between. Here the CDR3 reads CASRAQDSGNNEQFF. CDR3 nucleotides: TGTGCCAGCAGGGCGCAAGATTCAGGGAACAATGAGCAGTTCTTC.

The chain joins TRBV10-2 to TRBJ2-5; D might be TRBD1 (5 bases). V lost 6 bases, J lost 1 base, and 9 bases lay in between. The CDR3 has 13 amino acids. CDR1 and CDR2 from the germline V gene are WSHSY and SAAADI. The CDR3 loop is CASRRQPQETQYF. The CDR3 DNA reads as TGCGCCAGCAGACGACAGCCCCAAGAGACCCAGTACTTC.

This clone is a singleton in its sample. The rearrangement joins TRBV12-2 to TRBJ2-5; the D segment call TRBD2 is taken from the table without a DNA check. TRBV12-2 is shown as a pseudogene. The CDR3 loop spans 14 amino acids. As DNA, the CDR3 is TGTGCAAGTCGCTTTGACTATCACGGGGAGACCCAGTACTTC. Amino acid sequence: CASRFDYHGETQYF.

The chain combines TRBV7-2 with TRBJ1-4; D unresolved. Trimming stripped 5 bases from V and 5 bases from J, with 18 bases between. The V gene's germline CDR1 is SGHTA and CDR2 FQGNSA. The CDR3 spans 16 residues. Here the CDR3 DNA reads TGTGCCAGCAGCCCTCTATTTGAGGGCGAAAATGAAAAACTGTTTTTT. Translation: CASSPLFEGENEKLFF.

The chain links TRBV5-6 to TRBJ1-2, with D unresolved. From germline, CDR1 is SGHDT and CDR2 YYEEEE. Deletions cut 4 bases from V and 7 bases from J, with 14 bases between. The CDR3 extends over 13 amino acids. In nucleotides, the CDR3 is TGTGCCAGCAGCCCCCCGGGTAGCGGTGGCTACACCTTC. Translation: CASSPPGSGGYTF.

The rearrangement uses TRBV7-8 and TRBJ1-5; D is uncertain. Trimming stripped 1 base from V and 4 bases from J, with 5 bases between. The CDR3 has 13 residues. Germline V gene sequence: CDR1 SGHVS, CDR2 FQNEAQ. CDR3 protein: CASSLDRNQPQHF. CDR3 coding DNA: TGTGCCAGCAGCTTAGACAGAAATCAGCCCCAGCATTTT.

The rearrangement uses TRBV7-2 and TRBJ2-7; a weak D match, TRBD1 (5 bases). The CDR3 has 12 amino acids. Germline values: CDR1 SGHTA, CDR2 FQGNSA. Trimming left V 5 bases short and J 7 bases short, with 12 bases between. CDR3 coding DNA: TGTGCCAGCAGCCCCCCCCAGGGAGAGCAGTACTTC. Translated: CASSPPQGEQYF.

The chain has TRBV5-6 and TRBJ2-7; TRBD1 might be the D (6 bases). The germline V and J ends were trimmed by 5 bases and 1 base, with 13 bases remaining between them. The CDR3 loop spans 14 amino acids. Germline lookup yields CDR1 SGHDT and CDR2 YYEEEE. CDR3 region: CASRYGQRSYEQYF. The CDR3 nucleotides read TGTGCCAGCAGGTATGGACAGAGATCCTACGAGCAGTACTTC.